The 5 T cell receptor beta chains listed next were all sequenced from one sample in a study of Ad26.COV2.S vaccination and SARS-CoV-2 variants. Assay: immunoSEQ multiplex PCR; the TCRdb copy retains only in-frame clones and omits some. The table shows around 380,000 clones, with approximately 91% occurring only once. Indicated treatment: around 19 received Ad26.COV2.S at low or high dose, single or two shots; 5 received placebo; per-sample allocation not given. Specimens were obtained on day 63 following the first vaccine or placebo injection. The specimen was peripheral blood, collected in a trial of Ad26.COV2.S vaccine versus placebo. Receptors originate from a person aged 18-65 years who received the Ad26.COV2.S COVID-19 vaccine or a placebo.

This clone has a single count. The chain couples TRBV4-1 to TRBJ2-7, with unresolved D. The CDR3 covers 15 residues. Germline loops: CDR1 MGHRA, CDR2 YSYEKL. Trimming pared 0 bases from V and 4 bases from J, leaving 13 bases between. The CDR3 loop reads CASSQDKQTGYEQYF. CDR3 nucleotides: TGCGCCAGCAGCCAAGATAAACAGACCGGATACGAGCAGTACTTC.

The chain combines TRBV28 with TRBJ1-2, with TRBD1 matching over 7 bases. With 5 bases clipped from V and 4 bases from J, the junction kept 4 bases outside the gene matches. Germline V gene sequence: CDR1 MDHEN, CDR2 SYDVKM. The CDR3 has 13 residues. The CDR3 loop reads CASSGGQFYGYTF. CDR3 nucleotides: TGTGCCAGCAGTGGGGGACAGTTCTATGGCTACACCTTC.

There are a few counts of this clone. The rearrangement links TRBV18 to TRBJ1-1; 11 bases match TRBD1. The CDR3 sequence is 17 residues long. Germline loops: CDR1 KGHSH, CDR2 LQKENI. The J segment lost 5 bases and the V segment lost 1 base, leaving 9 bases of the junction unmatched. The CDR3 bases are TGTGCCAGCTCACCACGGAGGACAGGGGGCCTTGGGACTGAAGCTTTCTTT. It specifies CASSPRRTGGLGTEAFF.

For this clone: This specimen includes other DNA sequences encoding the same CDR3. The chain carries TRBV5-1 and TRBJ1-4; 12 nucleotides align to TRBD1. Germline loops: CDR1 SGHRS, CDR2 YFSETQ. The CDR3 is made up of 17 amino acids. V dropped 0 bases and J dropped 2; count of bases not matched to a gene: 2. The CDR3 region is CASSLDGTGGTNEKLFF. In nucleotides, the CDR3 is TGCGCCAGCAGCTTGGATGGGACAGGGGGCACTAATGAAAAACTGTTTTTT.

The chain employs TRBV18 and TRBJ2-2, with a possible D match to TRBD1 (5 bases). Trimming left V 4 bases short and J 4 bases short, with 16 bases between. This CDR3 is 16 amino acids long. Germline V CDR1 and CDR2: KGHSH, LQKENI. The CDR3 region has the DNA TGTGCCAGCTCACGAACCAGTGGCCAGGGCACCGGGGAGCTGTTTTTT. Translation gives CASSRTSGQGTGELFF.